This TCR beta chain was documented in a study of technical replicates of blood from four donors. Assay used: immunoSEQ multiplex PCR; TCRdb lists only in-frame clones, some missing. Of roughly 72,000 clones in the sample, roughly 94% were seen once. CDR1 is MNHEY, CDR2 SMNVEV, per germline (reference sequence). V was cut by 1 base and J by 5 bases, with 9 bases left in between. This CDR3 has 13 residues. The rearrangement joins TRBV27 to TRBJ2-7; D might be TRBD1 (6 bases). The receptor was isolated from a human donor in good health. Sequences were obtained from T cells isolated from PBMCs. CDR3 bases: TGTGCCAGCAGTTTATATGCAGGGGACGAGCAGTACTTC. Translation: CASSLYAGDEQYF.